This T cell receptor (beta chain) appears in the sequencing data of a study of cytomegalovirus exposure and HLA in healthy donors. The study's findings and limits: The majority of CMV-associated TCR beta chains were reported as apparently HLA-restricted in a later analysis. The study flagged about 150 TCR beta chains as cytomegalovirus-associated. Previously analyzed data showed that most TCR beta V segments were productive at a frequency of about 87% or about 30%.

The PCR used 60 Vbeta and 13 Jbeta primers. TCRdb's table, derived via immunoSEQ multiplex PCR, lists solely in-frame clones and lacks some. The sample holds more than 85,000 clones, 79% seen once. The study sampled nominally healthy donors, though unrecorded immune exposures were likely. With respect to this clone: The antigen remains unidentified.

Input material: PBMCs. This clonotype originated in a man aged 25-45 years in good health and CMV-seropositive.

CDR3 sequence: CASSLGSGGGDTQYF. As DNA, the CDR3 is TGTGCCAGCAGCTTGGGCAGCGGGGGGGGAGATACGCAGTATTTT. This chain uses TRBV5-6 with TRBJ2-3; 10 bases agree with TRBD2. The junction had 3 bases not matched to a gene; V was cut back by 0 bases and J by 5 bases. This CDR3 has 15 residues. Germline V gene data show CDR1 as SGHDT and CDR2 as YYEEEE.